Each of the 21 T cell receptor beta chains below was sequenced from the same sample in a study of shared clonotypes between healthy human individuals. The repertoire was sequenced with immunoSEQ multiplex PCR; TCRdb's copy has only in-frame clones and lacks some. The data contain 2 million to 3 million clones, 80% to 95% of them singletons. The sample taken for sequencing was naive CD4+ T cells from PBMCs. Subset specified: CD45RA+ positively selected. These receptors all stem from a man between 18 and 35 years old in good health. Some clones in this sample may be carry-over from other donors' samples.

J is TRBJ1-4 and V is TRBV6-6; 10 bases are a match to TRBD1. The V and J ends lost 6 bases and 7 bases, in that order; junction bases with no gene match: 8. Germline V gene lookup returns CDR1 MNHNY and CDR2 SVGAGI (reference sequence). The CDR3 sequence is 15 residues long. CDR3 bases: TGTGCCAGCAGCCCGGACAGGGGGGGTGGTGAAAAACTGTTTTTT. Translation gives CASSPDRGGGEKLFF.

In DNA, the CDR3 is TGTGCCAGCAGTGAATTCCCAGGTGGTAGCGGGAGGACCTACAATGAGCAGTTCTTC. Its protein is CASSEFPGGSGRTYNEQFF. The rearrangement joins TRBV6-1 to TRBJ2-1, with 10 bases lining up with TRBD2. V was clipped by 2 bases and J by 2 bases; unmatched bases: 12. The CDR3 has 19 residues. From germline, CDR1 is MNHNS and CDR2 SASEGT.

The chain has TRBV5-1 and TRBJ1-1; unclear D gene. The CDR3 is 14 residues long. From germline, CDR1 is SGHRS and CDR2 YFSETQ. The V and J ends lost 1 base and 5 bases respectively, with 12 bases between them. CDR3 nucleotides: TGCGCCAGCAGCTTGCGGCCCGGCAGAACTGAAGCTTTCTTT. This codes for CASSLRPGRTEAFF.

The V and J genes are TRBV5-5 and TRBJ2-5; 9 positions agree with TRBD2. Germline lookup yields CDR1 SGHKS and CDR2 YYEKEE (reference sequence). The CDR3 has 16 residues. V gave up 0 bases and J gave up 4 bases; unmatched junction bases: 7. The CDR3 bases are TGTGCCAGCAGCTTGGTGGCGGGAGGGCCACCAGAGACCCAGTACTTC. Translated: CASSLVAGGPPETQYF.

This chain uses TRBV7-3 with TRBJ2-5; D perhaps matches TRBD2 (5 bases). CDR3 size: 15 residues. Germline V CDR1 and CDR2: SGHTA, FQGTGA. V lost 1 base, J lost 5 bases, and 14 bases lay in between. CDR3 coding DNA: TGTGCCAGCAGCTTAATTCGGTCTAGCTTTGAGACCCAGTACTTC. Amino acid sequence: CASSLIRSSFETQYF.

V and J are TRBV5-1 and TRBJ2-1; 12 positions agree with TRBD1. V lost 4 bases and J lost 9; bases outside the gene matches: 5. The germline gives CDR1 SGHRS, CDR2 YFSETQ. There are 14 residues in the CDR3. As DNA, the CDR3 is TGCGCCAGCAGCGGAGGGACAGGGGGCGGTGAGCAGTTCTTC. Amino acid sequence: CASSGGTGGGEQFF.

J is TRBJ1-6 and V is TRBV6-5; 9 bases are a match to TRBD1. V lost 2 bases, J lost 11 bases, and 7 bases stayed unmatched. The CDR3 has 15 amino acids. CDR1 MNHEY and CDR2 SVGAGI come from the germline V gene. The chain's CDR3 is CASSYVGTGQAPLHF. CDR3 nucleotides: TGTGCCAGCAGTTACGTGGGGACAGGGCAAGCACCCCTCCACTTT.

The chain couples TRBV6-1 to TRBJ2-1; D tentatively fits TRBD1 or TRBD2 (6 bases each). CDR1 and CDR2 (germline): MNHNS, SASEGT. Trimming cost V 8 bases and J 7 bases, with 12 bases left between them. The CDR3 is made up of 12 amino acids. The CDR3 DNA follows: TGTGCCAGCCCCGGGGGCTCTAATGAGCAGTTCTTC. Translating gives CASPGGSNEQFF.

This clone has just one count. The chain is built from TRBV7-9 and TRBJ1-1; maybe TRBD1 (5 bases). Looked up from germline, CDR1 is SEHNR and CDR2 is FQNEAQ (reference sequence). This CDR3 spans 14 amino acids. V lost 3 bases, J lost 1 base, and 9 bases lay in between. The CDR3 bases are TGTGCCAGCAGCTTTCTGGGGCAGAACACTGAAGCTTTCTTT. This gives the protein CASSFLGQNTEAFF.

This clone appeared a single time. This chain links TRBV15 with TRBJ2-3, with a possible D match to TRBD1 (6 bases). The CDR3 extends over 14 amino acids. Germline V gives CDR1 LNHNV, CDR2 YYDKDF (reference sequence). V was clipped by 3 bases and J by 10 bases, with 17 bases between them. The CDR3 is CATSRAGTREAQYF. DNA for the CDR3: TGTGCCACCAGCAGGGCCGGGACAAGAGAGGCGCAGTATTTT.

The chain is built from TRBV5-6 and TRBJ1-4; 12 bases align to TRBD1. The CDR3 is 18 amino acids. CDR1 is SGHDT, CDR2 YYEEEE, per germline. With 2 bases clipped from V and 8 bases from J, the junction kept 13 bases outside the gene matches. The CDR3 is CASSLSKGQGAPYEKLFF. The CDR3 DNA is TGTGCCAGCAGCTTAAGTAAGGGACAGGGGGCGCCGTACGAAAAACTGTTTTTT.

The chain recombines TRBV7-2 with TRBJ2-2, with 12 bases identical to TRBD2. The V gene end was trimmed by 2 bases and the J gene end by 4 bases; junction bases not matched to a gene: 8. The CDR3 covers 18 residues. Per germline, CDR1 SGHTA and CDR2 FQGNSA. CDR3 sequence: CASSLTRLAGVGTGELFF. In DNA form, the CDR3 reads TGTGCCAGCAGCTTAACGAGACTAGCGGGAGTTGGCACCGGGGAGCTGTTTTTT.

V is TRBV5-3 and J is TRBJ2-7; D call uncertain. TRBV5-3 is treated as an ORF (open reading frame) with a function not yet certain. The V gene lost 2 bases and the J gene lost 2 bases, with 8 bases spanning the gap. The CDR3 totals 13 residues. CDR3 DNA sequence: TGTGCCAGAAGCTTCGCCAAGGCCTACGAGCAGTACTTC. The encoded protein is CARSFAKAYEQYF.

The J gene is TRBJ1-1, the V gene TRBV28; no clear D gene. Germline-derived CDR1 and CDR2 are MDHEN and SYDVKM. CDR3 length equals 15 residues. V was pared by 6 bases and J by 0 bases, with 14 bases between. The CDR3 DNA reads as TGTGCCAGCAGCTGGGCCCCAGGCATGAACACTGAAGCTTTCTTT. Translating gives CASSWAPGMNTEAFF.

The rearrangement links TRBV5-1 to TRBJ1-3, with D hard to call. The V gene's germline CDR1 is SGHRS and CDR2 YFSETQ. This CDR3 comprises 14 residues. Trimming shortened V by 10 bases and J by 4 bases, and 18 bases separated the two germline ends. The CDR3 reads CASHGETAGNTIYF. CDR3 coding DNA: TGCGCCTCACACGGGGAAACGGCCGGAAACACCATATATTTT. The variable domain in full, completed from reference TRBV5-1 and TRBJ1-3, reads KAGVTQTPRYLIKTRGQQVTLSCSPISGHRSVSWYQQTPGQGLQFLFEYFSETQRNKGNFPGRFSGRQFSNSRSEMNVSTLELGDSALYLCASHGETAGNTIYFGEGSWLTVV.

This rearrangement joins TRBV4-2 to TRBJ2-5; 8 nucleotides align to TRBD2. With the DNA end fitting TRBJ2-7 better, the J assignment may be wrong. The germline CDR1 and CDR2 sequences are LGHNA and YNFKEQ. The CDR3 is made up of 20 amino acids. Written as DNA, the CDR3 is TGTGCCAGCAGCCAAGGATTTCAGGGTAGCGGGATACTTCCCGCCCACGAGCAGTACTTC. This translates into CASSQGFQGSGILPAHEQYF.

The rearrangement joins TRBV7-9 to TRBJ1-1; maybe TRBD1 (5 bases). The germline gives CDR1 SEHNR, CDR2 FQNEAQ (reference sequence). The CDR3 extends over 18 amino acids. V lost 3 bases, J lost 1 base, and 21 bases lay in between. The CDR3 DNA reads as TGTGCCAGCAGCTTCCCTCTTGGGACGCTAAAAAGGAACACTGAAGCTTTCTTT. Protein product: CASSFPLGTLKRNTEAFF.

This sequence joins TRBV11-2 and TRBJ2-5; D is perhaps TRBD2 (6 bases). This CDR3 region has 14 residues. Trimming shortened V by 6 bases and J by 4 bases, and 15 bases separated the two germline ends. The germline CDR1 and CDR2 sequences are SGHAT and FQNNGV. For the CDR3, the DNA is TGTGCCAGCAGACCTATAGGGAGGCCAGAGACCCAGTACTTC. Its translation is CASRPIGRPETQYF.

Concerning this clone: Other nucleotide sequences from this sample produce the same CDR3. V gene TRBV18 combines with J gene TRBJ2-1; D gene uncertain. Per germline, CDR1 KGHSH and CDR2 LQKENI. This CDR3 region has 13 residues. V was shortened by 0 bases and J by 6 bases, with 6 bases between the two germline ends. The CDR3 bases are TGTGCCAGCTCACCACCGGGGTCCAATGAGCAGTTCTTC. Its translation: CASSPPGSNEQFF.

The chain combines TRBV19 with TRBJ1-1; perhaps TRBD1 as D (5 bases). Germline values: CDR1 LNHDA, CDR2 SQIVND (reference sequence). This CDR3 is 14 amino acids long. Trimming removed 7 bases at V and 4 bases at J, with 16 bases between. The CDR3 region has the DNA TGTGCCAGTAACTTCCGGGGGTTTGGCACTGAAGCTTTCTTT. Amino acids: CASNFRGFGTEAFF.

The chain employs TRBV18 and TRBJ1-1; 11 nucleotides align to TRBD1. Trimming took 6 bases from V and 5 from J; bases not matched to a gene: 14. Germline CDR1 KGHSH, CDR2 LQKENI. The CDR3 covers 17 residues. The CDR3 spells CASSTGTGGRGLTEAFF. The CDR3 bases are TGTGCCAGCTCCACTGGGACAGGGGGACGAGGTTTGACTGAAGCTTTCTTT.